This entry lists 2 T cell receptor beta chains sequenced from one sample in a study of shared clonotypes between healthy human individuals. The repertoire was sequenced with immunoSEQ multiplex PCR; TCRdb's copy has only in-frame clones and lacks some. The data contain fewer than 1.8 million clones, approximately 98.5% of them singletons. The sample consisted of naive CD4+ T cells sorted from blood. This sample's subset: CD45RA+ positively selected. The receptors shown here come from a man aged 25 to 40 in good health.

V is TRBV6-5 and J is TRBJ2-3; no firm D call. Germline-derived CDR1 and CDR2 are MNHEY and SVGAGI. CDR3 length: 14 residues. V dropped 0 bases and J dropped 1 base, with 5 bases sitting between them. For the CDR3, the DNA is TGTGCCAGCAGTTACTCGCAGGGCACAGATACGCAGTATTTT. Its translation: CASSYSQGTDTQYF.

This chain uses TRBV19 with TRBJ2-2; 7 bases align to TRBD1. The V gene's germline CDR1 is LNHDA and CDR2 SQIVND (reference sequence). Trimming cost V 3 bases and J 6 bases; bases outside gene matches: 10. There are 16 residues in the CDR3. CDR3 DNA: TGTGCCAGTAGTATTACAGGGGCCTTGAAACCCGGGGAGCTGTTTTTT. It is translated as CASSITGALKPGELFF.